These T cell receptor beta chains were read from a single sample in a study of T cell responses to AZD1222 COVID-19 vaccine. Clones were read by immunoSEQ multiplex PCR, and TCRdb kept only the in-frame ones, dropping some. The sample shows about 150,000 clones, more than 85% of them seen only once. The specimen comprised peripheral blood, sampled on day 0 of AZD1222 vaccination. These receptors all come from an adult in good health. The CDR3 runs from the conserved cysteine through the conserved F or W. Each record gives: J gene, clone size, V gene, D gene, CDR3 DNA, CDR3 protein. A D gene is named only where the DNA matches it firmly. Some rows mark clone size as missing; the rest say once, few, many or name a class of expanded clone.

j_call: TRBJ2-7; clone_size: NA; v_call: TRBV6-5; d_call: NA; cdr3_nt: TGTGCCAGCAGCCCCGGAGGAGGGCAAGCCTACGAGCAGTACTTC; cdr3_aa: CASSPGGGQAYEQYF
j_call: TRBJ2-3; clone_size: NA; v_call: TRBV5-8; d_call: NA; cdr3_nt: TGTGCCAGCGTCCCTTGGACCAATAAGGGTGCAGATACGCAGTATTTT; cdr3_aa: CASVPWTNKGADTQYF
j_call: TRBJ2-5; clone_size: NA; v_call: TRBV2; d_call: NA; cdr3_nt: TGTGCCAGCAGTGGGGGCCTGGGAGAGACCCAGTACTTC; cdr3_aa: CASSGGLGETQYF
j_call: TRBJ2-3; clone_size: NA; v_call: TRBV19; d_call: TRBD1; cdr3_nt: TGTGCCAGTAGCCGGGACAGGTGGGGCGGTTCAGATACGCAGTATTTT; cdr3_aa: CASSRDRWGGSDTQYF
j_call: TRBJ1-1; clone_size: NA; v_call: TRBV18; d_call: NA; cdr3_nt: TGTGCCAGCTCAAAGGGGCCGAACACTGAAGCTTTCTTT; cdr3_aa: CASSKGPNTEAFF
j_call: TRBJ2-3; clone_size: NA; v_call: TRBV5-4; d_call: NA; cdr3_nt: TGTGCCAGCAGTAGAGGGATTTTGGCCACAGATACGCAGTATTTT; cdr3_aa: CASSRGILATDTQYF
j_call: TRBJ2-7; clone_size: NA; v_call: TRBV3-1/TRBV3-2; d_call: NA; cdr3_nt: TGTGCCAGCAGCAAGGGGGGGACAGGTGCTTACGAGCAGTACTTC; cdr3_aa: CASSKGGTGAYEQYF
j_call: TRBJ1-2; clone_size: once; v_call: TRBV19; d_call: NA; cdr3_nt: TGTGCCAGTGGTCAAAGGACCGTGAACTATGGCTACACCTTC; cdr3_aa: CASGQRTVNYGYTF
j_call: TRBJ2-7; clone_size: NA; v_call: TRBV6-5; d_call: NA; cdr3_nt: TGTGCCAGCAGTTCGGGACTTTACTCCGAGCAGTACTTC; cdr3_aa: CASSSGLYSEQYF
j_call: TRBJ2-7; clone_size: NA; v_call: TRBV18; d_call: TRBD2; cdr3_nt: TGTGCCAGCTCACCTGGACTAGCGGTCTCCTACGAGCAGTACTTC; cdr3_aa: CASSPGLAVSYEQYF
j_call: TRBJ2-5; clone_size: NA; v_call: TRBV25-1; d_call: TRBD1; cdr3_nt: TGTGCCAGCAGTGAATACCGGACAGGGGGCCAAGAGACCCAGTACTTC; cdr3_aa: CASSEYRTGGQETQYF
j_call: TRBJ2-7; clone_size: NA; v_call: TRBV11-2; d_call: NA; cdr3_nt: TGTGCCAGCACCCCTTCGGGACACGCCTACGAGCAGTACTTC; cdr3_aa: CASTPSGHAYEQYF
j_call: TRBJ2-1; clone_size: NA; v_call: TRBV11-1; d_call: NA; cdr3_nt: TGTGCCAGCAGCCCCTTTAGCTCCTACAATGAGCAGTTCTTC; cdr3_aa: CASSPFSSYNEQFF
j_call: TRBJ1-2; clone_size: few; v_call: TRBV6-5; d_call: TRBD1; cdr3_nt: TGTGCCAGGGGGACAGGGGCCGTCGGAGATGGCTACACCTTC; cdr3_aa: CARGTGAVGDGYTF
j_call: TRBJ1-3; clone_size: NA; v_call: TRBV7-9; d_call: NA; cdr3_nt: TGTGCCAGCAGCGCGCACGGGGCGTCAGGTACTGGAAACACCATATATTTT; cdr3_aa: CASSAHGASGTGNTIYF
j_call: TRBJ2-3; clone_size: NA; v_call: TRBV6-5; d_call: NA; cdr3_nt: TGTGCCAGCAGAATAGGAAAGGCTAACACAGATACGCAGTATTTT; cdr3_aa: CASRIGKANTDTQYF
j_call: TRBJ1-3; clone_size: few; v_call: TRBV6-5; d_call: TRBD1; cdr3_nt: TGTGCCAGCAGGCAGGGGGCCAGAAACACCATATATTTT; cdr3_aa: CASRQGARNTIYF
j_call: TRBJ1-5; clone_size: NA; v_call: TRBV4-3; d_call: NA; cdr3_nt: TGCGCCAGCAGCCAAGAAGGGGGTCGCAATCAGCCCCAGCATTTT; cdr3_aa: CASSQEGGRNQPQHF
j_call: TRBJ1-2; clone_size: NA; v_call: TRBV2; d_call: NA; cdr3_nt: TGTGCCAGCAAGACGTGGGGTGGCTACACCTTC; cdr3_aa: CASKTWGGYTF
j_call: TRBJ1-2; clone_size: NA; v_call: TRBV29-1; d_call: NA; cdr3_nt: TGCAGCGTTGATACCTATGGCTACACCTTC; cdr3_aa: CSVDTYGYTF
j_call: TRBJ1-6; clone_size: NA; v_call: TRBV28; d_call: NA; cdr3_nt: TGTGCCAGCAGTTTATCAGTATTAAGCTCCTATAATTCACCCCTCCACTTT; cdr3_aa: CASSLSVLSSYNSPLHF
j_call: TRBJ2-3; clone_size: few; v_call: TRBV7-2; d_call: TRBD2; cdr3_nt: TGTGCCAGCAGCCCAGGGTCGGGGGGTTTTGGTGATACGCAGTATTTT; cdr3_aa: CASSPGSGGFGDTQYF
j_call: TRBJ1-2; clone_size: NA; v_call: TRBV11-2; d_call: NA; cdr3_nt: TGTGCCAGCAGCTCGCGGGGGCTAGGCTACACCTTC; cdr3_aa: CASSSRGLGYTF
j_call: TRBJ1-5; clone_size: NA; v_call: TRBV19; d_call: NA; cdr3_nt: TGTGCCAGTAGTTGGAGTACAGGGCATCGCAATCAGCCCCAGCATTTT; cdr3_aa: CASSWSTGHRNQPQHF
j_call: TRBJ2-7; clone_size: NA; v_call: TRBV6-5; d_call: TRBD2; cdr3_nt: TGTGCCAGCAGTTACTCGGGGTGGGAGGGCGCCTACGAGCAGTACTTC; cdr3_aa: CASSYSGWEGAYEQYF
j_call: TRBJ1-4; clone_size: NA; v_call: TRBV15; d_call: NA; cdr3_nt: TGTGCCACCAGCAGAGCGGAGGTACTGTTTTTT; cdr3_aa: CATSRAEVLFF
j_call: TRBJ2-1; clone_size: NA; v_call: TRBV11-2; d_call: NA; cdr3_nt: TGTGCCAGCAGCTTAAATGGCAATGAGCAGTTCTTC; cdr3_aa: CASSLNGNEQFF
j_call: TRBJ1-2; clone_size: NA; v_call: TRBV2; d_call: NA; cdr3_nt: TGTGCCAGCAGTACGACAGCTCTCGGCTATGGCTACACCTTC; cdr3_aa: CASSTTALGYGYTF
j_call: TRBJ2-5; clone_size: NA; v_call: TRBV6-5; d_call: NA; cdr3_nt: TGTGCCAGCAGCCAACGCCAGTACCAAGAGACCCAGTACTTC; cdr3_aa: CASSQRQYQETQYF
j_call: TRBJ2-5; clone_size: NA; v_call: TRBV28; d_call: NA; cdr3_nt: TGTGCCAGCAGTTTACAAAGTTGGGCCGGGGGGACCCAGTACTTC; cdr3_aa: CASSLQSWAGGTQYF
j_call: TRBJ1-3; clone_size: NA; v_call: TRBV11-2; d_call: NA; cdr3_nt: TGTGCCAGCAGCCCCCTGACAGGCCCTGGAAACACCATATATTTT; cdr3_aa: CASSPLTGPGNTIYF
j_call: TRBJ2-1; clone_size: NA; v_call: TRBV18; d_call: NA; cdr3_nt: TGTGCCAGCTCAAGGGGCTCCTACAATGAGCAGTTCTTC; cdr3_aa: CASSRGSYNEQFF
j_call: TRBJ1-6; clone_size: NA; v_call: TRBV5-1; d_call: NA; cdr3_nt: TGCGCCAGCAGCTTGGACAGCAGCGGCTCACCCCTCCACTTT; cdr3_aa: CASSLDSSGSPLHF
j_call: TRBJ2-2; clone_size: NA; v_call: TRBV4-1; d_call: NA; cdr3_nt: TGCGCCAGCAGCCAAGCCTGGGAGGAGACCGGGGAGCTGTTTTTT; cdr3_aa: CASSQAWEETGELFF
j_call: TRBJ1-1; clone_size: NA; v_call: TRBV2; d_call: NA; cdr3_nt: TGTGCCAGCTCGACGGGAAACACTGAAGCTTTCTTT; cdr3_aa: CASSTGNTEAFF
j_call: TRBJ2-3; clone_size: NA; v_call: TRBV5-1; d_call: NA; cdr3_nt: TGCGCCAGCAGCGCGGGGGCTAGCACAGATACGCAGTATTTT; cdr3_aa: CASSAGASTDTQYF
j_call: TRBJ2-1; clone_size: NA; v_call: TRBV6-2/TRBV6-3; d_call: TRBD2; cdr3_nt: TGTGCCAGCAGTTACGGACTAGCGGGAGGGAATGAGCAGTTCTTC; cdr3_aa: CASSYGLAGGNEQFF
j_call: TRBJ2-7; clone_size: NA; v_call: TRBV28; d_call: NA; cdr3_nt: TGTGCCAGCCAGACCCCGGGCGGATTCTCCTACGAGCAGTACTTC; cdr3_aa: CASQTPGGFSYEQYF
j_call: TRBJ2-3; clone_size: NA; v_call: TRBV4-3; d_call: TRBD2; cdr3_nt: TGCGCCAGCAGCTCACGGGCGGGTACTAGCGGCACAGATACGCAGTATTTT; cdr3_aa: CASSSRAGTSGTDTQYF
j_call: TRBJ1-5; clone_size: NA; v_call: TRBV7-2; d_call: NA; cdr3_nt: TGTGCCAGCAGCTTAGCAGGGACCAGCAATCAGCCCCAGCATTTT; cdr3_aa: CASSLAGTSNQPQHF
j_call: TRBJ1-2; clone_size: NA; v_call: TRBV28; d_call: NA; cdr3_nt: TGTGCGGCAGGGAAGAACTATGGCTACACCTTC; cdr3_aa: CAAGKNYGYTF
j_call: TRBJ1-5; clone_size: once; v_call: TRBV2; d_call: TRBD1; cdr3_nt: TGTGCCAGCAGTGAAGATAACAGGGGGCCCCAGCATTTT; cdr3_aa: CASSEDNRGPQHF
j_call: TRBJ1-2; clone_size: NA; v_call: TRBV29-1; d_call: TRBD1; cdr3_nt: TGCAGCGTTAAAGGAGGGGGCTTTAACTATGGCTACACCTTC; cdr3_aa: CSVKGGGFNYGYTF
j_call: TRBJ1-5; clone_size: NA; v_call: TRBV28; d_call: NA; cdr3_nt: TGTGCCAGCAGTTTGGGGACGGACACTAGCAATCAGCCCCAGCATTTT; cdr3_aa: CASSLGTDTSNQPQHF
j_call: TRBJ1-4; clone_size: NA; v_call: TRBV11-3; d_call: NA; cdr3_nt: TGTGCCAGCAGCCTACGTATGTGGGGACAAAACTCAACTAATGAAAAACTGTTTTTT; cdr3_aa: CASSLRMWGQNSTNEKLFF
j_call: TRBJ1-1; clone_size: NA; v_call: TRBV18; d_call: NA; cdr3_nt: TGTGCCAGCTTTCGGGCAATGAACACTGAAGCTTTCTTT; cdr3_aa: CASFRAMNTEAFF
j_call: TRBJ2-3; clone_size: NA; v_call: TRBV5-4; d_call: TRBD2; cdr3_nt: TGTGCCAGCAGCTCATGGACTAGCGGGAGGGATACGCAGTATTTT; cdr3_aa: CASSSWTSGRDTQYF
j_call: TRBJ2-1; clone_size: NA; v_call: TRBV27; d_call: NA; cdr3_nt: TGTGCCAGCAGTTTATCAACAGGAGGTGAGCAGTTCTTC; cdr3_aa: CASSLSTGGEQFF
j_call: TRBJ2-7; clone_size: NA; v_call: TRBV7-2; d_call: TRBD2; cdr3_nt: TGTGCCAGCAGCTTAGGAGCGGGAGTATCCTACGAGCAGTACTTC; cdr3_aa: CASSLGAGVSYEQYF
j_call: TRBJ1-4; clone_size: NA; v_call: TRBV7-8; d_call: TRBD1; cdr3_nt: TGTGCCAGCTTACCGGGACAGGGGGCGTTTAATGAAAAACTGTTTTTT; cdr3_aa: CASLPGQGAFNEKLFF
j_call: TRBJ2-5; clone_size: NA; v_call: TRBV7-9; d_call: TRBD2; cdr3_nt: TGTGCCAGCAGCCACTGGGGAGGGCGTCGCCAAGAGACCCAGTACTTC; cdr3_aa: CASSHWGGRRQETQYF
j_call: TRBJ1-2; clone_size: NA; v_call: TRBV4-1; d_call: TRBD1; cdr3_nt: TGCGCCAGCAGCCGATCCGCGGGACAGGGGAAGGACTATGGCTACACCTTC; cdr3_aa: CASSRSAGQGKDYGYTF
j_call: TRBJ1-2; clone_size: NA; v_call: TRBV19; d_call: NA; cdr3_nt: TGTGCCAGTAGGCGCCGGGAGGGAAACTATGGCTACACCTTC; cdr3_aa: CASRRREGNYGYTF
j_call: TRBJ2-6; clone_size: once; v_call: TRBV28; d_call: NA; cdr3_nt: TGTGCCAGCAGTTCGAACAGTCTTGGGGCCAACGTCCTGACTTTC; cdr3_aa: CASSSNSLGANVLTF